These 18 T cell receptor beta chains came from one sample sequenced in a study of blood T cells in healthy people across ages. Together with a sample-barcoded 5' primer, a J-beta primer mix was included in a second PCR lasting about 7 to 11 cycles. A single record per CDR3 protein comes from TCRdb applying MiXCR to the 5' RACE reads. Of over 600,000 distinct CDR3 sequences listed, just over 55% are singletons. The sequencing sample was made of blood. These receptors were taken from a man between 40 and 49 years old in good health.

The chain combines TRBV27 with TRBJ2-6, with unresolved D. The germline gives CDR1 MNHEY, CDR2 SMNVEV (reference sequence). The germline V and J ends were trimmed by 6 bases and 0 bases, with 3 bases remaining between them. The CDR3 totals 13 residues. The CDR3 sequence is CASRYSGANVLTF. CDR3 bases: TGTGCCAGCAGGTACTCTGGGGCCAACGTCCTGACTTTC.

This clonotype occurred a few times. The rearrangement uses TRBV2 and TRBJ2-4; D perhaps matches TRBD1 (6 bases). Judging by the DNA end, TRBJ2-7 fits better; the J call may be wrong. From germline, CDR1 is SNHLY and CDR2 FYNNEI. This CDR3 spans 15 amino acids. The CDR3 sequence: CASSPPLTGSYEQYF. The CDR3 DNA follows: TGTGCCAGCAGCCCTCCTCTGACAGGTTCCTACGAGCAGTACTTC.

This clonotype was observed a few times. The CDR3 sequence is CASSFGGRGKNIQYF. As DNA, the CDR3 is TGTGCCAGCAGTTTTGGCGGGAGGGGCAAAAACATTCAGTACTTC. The J gene is TRBJ2-7, the V gene TRBV28; 9 bases map to TRBD2. TRBJ2-4 explains the end of the DNA better; the J call may be wrong. Germline V gene data show CDR1 as MDHEN and CDR2 as SYDVKM. The CDR3 is 15 residues long.

The V gene is TRBV29-1, the J gene TRBJ2-5; TRBD2 matches at 9 bases. This CDR3 is built from 13 residues. The V gene's germline CDR1 is SQVTM and CDR2 ANQGSEA. This chain's CDR3 is CSASSGVGETQYF. CDR3 nucleotide sequence: TGCAGTGCCTCTAGCGGGGTTGGAGAGACCCAGTACTTC.

This clonotype was observed a handful of times. This chain uses TRBV15 with TRBJ2-5, with D possibly matching TRBD2 (5 bases). CDR1 and CDR2 from the germline V gene are LNHNV and YYDKDF (reference sequence). V dropped 1 base and J dropped 1 base, with 13 bases sitting between them. The CDR3 has 16 residues. CDR3 sequence reads: CATSRAISGIQETQYF. CDR3 in DNA: TGTGCCACCAGCAGAGCCATATCGGGAATCCAAGAGACCCAGTACTTC.

The chain joins TRBV6-6 to TRBJ2-1; D assignment may be TRBD1 or TRBD2 (6 bases each). Germline assignment: CDR1 MNHNY and CDR2 SVGAGI (reference sequence). V shed 6 bases and J shed 2 bases, with 11 bases lying between them. The CDR3 has 14 amino acids. CDR3 coding DNA: TGTGCCAGCAGGCCGGGGGCCGCCTACAATGAGCAGTTCTTC. It encodes CASRPGAAYNEQFF.

The chain uses TRBV29-1 and TRBJ1-2; D call uncertain. The V end lost 3 bases, the J end lost 8 bases, and 13 bases lay between the germline ends. The V gene's germline CDR1 is SQVTM and CDR2 ANQGSEA. This CDR3 has 12 residues. The CDR3 DNA sequence: TGCAGCGTTGACAGTGTTAGTTACGGCTACACCTTC. It is translated as CSVDSVSYGYTF.

The CDR3 DNA follows: TGCAGCGTTGGTGGAGATGGCTACACCTTC. Its protein is CSVGGDGYTF. The chain is built from TRBV29-1 and TRBJ1-2; D gene uncertain. V lost 4 bases and J lost 6, with 6 bases in between. The CDR3 runs 10 residues. The germline V gene has CDR1 SQVTM and CDR2 ANQGSEA.

The chain has TRBV13 and TRBJ2-7; D gene unclear. From germline, CDR1 is PRHDT and CDR2 FYEKMQ (reference sequence). The CDR3 is 11 residues long. V lost 5 bases, J lost 5 bases, and 7 bases lay in between. CDR3 amino acids: CASSAFDEQYF. The DNA for the CDR3 is TGTGCCAGCAGCGCGTTCGACGAGCAGTACTTC.

The chain uses TRBV9 and TRBJ2-7; D is perhaps TRBD1 (6 bases). The CDR3 consists of 15 residues. Trimming took off 0 bases at V and 0 bases at J, with 10 bases between the two ends. From germline, CDR1 is SGDLS and CDR2 YYNGEE. Here the CDR3 reads CASSVGTGLSYEQYF. Written as DNA, the CDR3 is TGTGCCAGCAGCGTAGGTACAGGGCTCTCCTACGAGCAGTACTTC.

The gene calls are TRBV20-1 and TRBJ1-2; the D is unclear. This CDR3 comprises 13 residues. The V end lost 0 bases, the J end lost 5 bases, and 10 bases lay between the germline ends. Germline CDR1 and CDR2: DFQATT and SNEGSKA (reference sequence). CDR3 in amino acids: CSARDASGYGYTF. The CDR3 region has the DNA TGCAGTGCTAGAGACGCCTCGGGGTATGGCTACACCTTC.

The chain combines TRBV11-2 with TRBJ2-3, with 8 nucleotides matching TRBD2. V lost 4 bases, J lost 3 bases, and 6 bases stayed unmatched. CDR1 is SGHAT and CDR2 is FQNNGV in the germline V gene. The CDR3 runs 15 residues. The CDR3 region is CASSSGGGQTDTQYF. CDR3 in DNA: TGTGCCAGCAGCTCGGGGGGGGGACAAACAGATACGCAGTATTTT.

There are a few counts of this clonotype. This CDR3 reads CASSAPLPGHQETQYF. The CDR3 nucleotides are TGTGCCAGCAGCGCCCCGCTACCGGGACACCAAGAGACCCAGTACTTC. The rearrangement links TRBV7-8 to TRBJ2-5; D assignment may be TRBD1 or TRBD2 (5 bases each). V lost 5 bases and J 0 bases, leaving 16 bases between the germline ends. This CDR3 has 16 residues. From germline, CDR1 is SGHVS and CDR2 FQNEAQ.

The chain recombines TRBV20-1 with TRBJ2-3; 7 nucleotides align to TRBD1. Germline trimming cut 0 bases from V and 0 bases from J; bases unmatched to any gene: 3. This CDR3 spans 15 amino acids. Germline CDR1 reads DFQATT; CDR2 reads SNEGSKA (reference sequence). The CDR3 coding sequence is TGCAGTGCTAGAGAGACAGGGCTTAGCACAGATACGCAGTATTTT. As protein: CSARETGLSTDTQYF.

The gene calls are TRBV10-3 and TRBJ2-3, with 11 bases that match TRBD1. V lost 4 bases, J lost 3 bases, and 15 bases stayed unmatched. The CDR3 covers 19 residues. The germline gives CDR1 ENHRY, CDR2 SYGVKD. CDR3 coding DNA: TGTGCCATCAGTGGCGCGGCCGGACAGGGGGCGCGGGGAACAGATACGCAGTATTTT. This translates into CAISGAAGQGARGTDTQYF.

The V gene is TRBV12-3 or TRBV12-4, the J gene TRBJ1-1, with D uncertain. The CDR3 is 15 amino acids. V was pared by 5 bases and J by 1 base, with 14 bases between. The CDR3 reads CASSPATRQNTEAFF. CDR3 DNA sequence: TGTGCCAGCAGTCCCGCCACCAGACAGAACACTGAAGCTTTCTTT.

This clonotype turned up a few times. This chain uses TRBV29-1 with TRBJ2-7, with 8 positions matching TRBD1. V lost 6 bases to trimming and J lost 3 bases; unmatched junction nucleotides: 10. The CDR3 has 14 residues. Germline CDR1 is SQVTM and CDR2 is ANQGSEA. The CDR3: CSVTQTGTGYEQYF. The DNA of the CDR3 is TGCAGCGTCACACAAACCGGGACAGGCTACGAGCAGTACTTC.

The gene calls are TRBV29-1 and TRBJ2-7, with D possibly TRBD1 on 7 matching bases. Trimming left V 1 base short and J 2 bases short, with 12 bases between. CDR3 length equals 14 residues. Looked up from germline, CDR1 is SQVTM and CDR2 is ANQGSEA. The CDR3 loop reads CSVEGRDSPYEQYF. The DNA of the CDR3 is TGCAGCGTTGAAGGGCGGGACAGCCCCTACGAGCAGTACTTC.